Listed here are 18 T cell receptor beta chains from one sample, sequenced in a study of cytomegalovirus exposure and HLA in healthy donors. Primers: 60 Vbeta forward and 13 Jbeta reverse. The protocol was immunoSEQ multiplex PCR, while the TCRdb copy is restricted to in-frame clones and leaves out a portion. The repertoire consists of some 190,000 clones, with about 83% occurring once and the leading ten covering approximately 1.6%. The sequenced material came from PBMCs. The receptor source for this set is a man aged 40-49 years in good health and CMV-seropositive.

The CDR3 reads CASSGSGANVLTF. CDR3 bases: TGTGCTAGCTCAGGGTCTGGGGCCAACGTCCTGACTTTC. J is TRBJ2-6 and V is TRBV12-5, with D possibly matching TRBD1 (5 bases). The germline V gene has CDR1 LGHNT and CDR2 FRNRAP. With 9 bases removed from V and 1 base from J, the gap between germline ends came to 7 bases. The CDR3 extends over 13 amino acids. The complete variable domain, with remaining parts taken from reference TRBV12-5 and TRBJ2-6, reads DARVTQTPRHKVTEMGQEVTMRCQPILGHNTVFWYRQTMMQGLELLAYFRNRAPLDDSGMPKDRFSAEMPDATLATLKIQPSEPRDSAVYFCASSGSGANVLTFGAGSRLTVL.

V usage is TRBV6-1 and J usage is TRBJ1-2; perhaps TRBD1 as D (5 bases). V lost 8 bases, J lost 5 bases, and 15 bases lay in between. CDR3 length: 13 amino acids. Germline values: CDR1 MNHNS, CDR2 SASEGT. CDR3 DNA: TGTGCCAGCGGCACGCGACAGACTTATGGCTACACCTTC. Translation: CASGTRQTYGYTF.

This rearrangement joins TRBV7-3 to TRBJ1-1; TRBD1 matches at 11 bases. Germline CDR1 and CDR2: SGHTA and FQGTGA. The CDR3 totals 16 residues. J gave up 4 bases and V 3 bases, and 7 bases lay outside the gene matches. The CDR3 DNA sequence: TGTGCCAGCAGCTTCTCCGCCGGGACAGGGGGCACTGAAGCTTTCTTT. As protein: CASSFSAGTGGTEAFF. The whole variable domain, remainder taken from reference TRBV7-3 and TRBJ1-1, is GAGVSQTPSNKVTEKGKYVELRCDPISGHTALYWYRQSLGQGPEFLIYFQGTGAADDSGLPNDRFFAVRPEGSVSTLKIQRTERGDSAVYLCASSFSAGTGGTEAFFGQGTRLTVV.

The chain uses TRBV27 and TRBJ2-7; TRBD2 agrees at 9 bases. The CDR3 is 15 amino acids. V was clipped by 8 bases and J by 5 bases; unmatched bases: 13. Germline assignment: CDR1 MNHEY and CDR2 SMNVEV (reference sequence). CDR3 loop: CASADIAGELHEQYF. The DNA of the CDR3 is TGTGCCAGCGCCGATATAGCGGGAGAGTTACACGAGCAGTACTTC.

The CDR3 region has the DNA TGTGCCTGGGGTTCAGACTATGGCTACACCTTC. This codes for CAWGSDYGYTF. This chain connects TRBV30 to TRBJ1-2, with D uncertain. The CDR3 runs to 11 residues. Germline V gene data show CDR1 as GTSNPN and CDR2 as SVGIG (reference sequence). Trimming took 5 bases from V and 3 from J, leaving 7 bases between them.

The chain joins TRBV19 to TRBJ2-7, with TRBD2 matching over 13 bases. Trimming at V came to 3 bases and at J to 7 bases, leaving 6 bases not matched to a gene. From germline, CDR1 is LNHDA and CDR2 SQIVND (reference sequence). This CDR3 has 15 amino acids. The CDR3 loop is CASSMGTSGAREQYF. The CDR3 bases are TGTGCCAGTAGTATGGGGACTAGCGGGGCTCGAGAGCAGTACTTC.

This clone was seen just once. CDR3 in amino acids: CASSLRLAGGPYNEQFF. As DNA, the CDR3 is TGTGCCAGCAGTTTACGACTAGCGGGAGGGCCGTACAATGAGCAGTTCTTC. The chain uses TRBV27 and TRBJ2-1; TRBD2 matches 14 bases. CDR3 size: 17 residues. Losses at the gene ends were 2 bases for V and 4 bases for J; bases not matched to a gene: 4. Germline V gives CDR1 MNHEY, CDR2 SMNVEV (reference sequence).

This CDR3 is CASSLGGGNQPQHF. In DNA form, the CDR3 reads TGTGCCAGCAGCTTGGGAGGGGGTAATCAGCCCCAGCATTTT. The gene calls are TRBV5-6 and TRBJ1-5; D might be TRBD1 (6 bases). V lost 0 bases and J 4 bases, leaving 8 bases between the germline ends. The CDR3 loop spans 14 amino acids. Germline V gene lookup returns CDR1 SGHDT and CDR2 YYEEEE.

This chain joins TRBV25-1 and TRBJ1-5; D not resolved. Trimming took 1 base from V and 0 from J, leaving 4 bases between them. CDR1 is MGHDK and CDR2 is SYGVNS in the germline V gene. The CDR3 totals 14 residues. CDR3 coding DNA: TGTGCCAGCAGTGAATTCGGTAGCAATCAGCCCCAGCATTTT. Protein: CASSEFGSNQPQHF.

The chain uses TRBV29-1 and TRBJ1-1; D not resolved. Deletions cut 4 bases from V and 10 bases from J, with 13 bases between. There are 11 residues in the CDR3. The germline CDR1 and CDR2 sequences are SQVTM and ANQGSEA. CDR3 nucleotides: TGCAGCGTTGCGGAGGCCCTGCGAGCTTTCTTT. Its protein is CSVAEALRAFF.

The rearrangement joins TRBV19 to TRBJ2-7, with 9 positions matching TRBD2. This CDR3 has 17 residues. The trim removed 5 bases at V and 1 base at J, leaving 12 bases unmatched. Germline V gives CDR1 LNHDA, CDR2 SQIVND (reference sequence). As DNA, the CDR3 is TGTGCCAGTAGTCCGGGACGTGGCCTAGCGGGGTCCTACGAGCAGTACTTC. It yields the protein CASSPGRGLAGSYEQYF.

The rearrangement links TRBV7-2 to TRBJ2-7, with 10 bases aligning to TRBD1. Germline trimming cut 5 bases from V and 7 bases from J; bases unmatched to any gene: 11. CDR3 length: 15 residues. Germline CDR1 reads SGHTA; CDR2 reads FQGNSA. CDR3 in amino acids: CASSPRRDRGWEQYF. The CDR3 DNA reads TGTGCCAGCAGCCCGCGCCGGGACAGGGGTTGGGAGCAGTACTTC.

This clone was detected only a few times. V usage is TRBV5-6 and J usage is TRBJ1-3; D remains unclear. The CDR3 extends over 16 amino acids. CDR1 SGHDT and CDR2 YYEEEE come from the germline V gene. V lost 3 bases to trimming and J lost 0 bases, with 13 bases between them. The CDR3 region has the DNA TGTGCCAGCAGCTCCCGACGACAACTCTCTGGAAACACCATATATTTT. Translation gives CASSSRRQLSGNTIYF.

This chain uses TRBV6-5 with TRBJ2-2; no definite D call. Looked up from germline, CDR1 is MNHEY and CDR2 is SVGAGI. Trimming left V 5 bases short and J 6 bases short, with 13 bases between. The CDR3 extends over 14 amino acids. CDR3 nucleotides: TGTGCCAGCAGTCCCCCCGCGTCGCCCGGGGAGCTGTTTTTT. Protein product: CASSPPASPGELFF.

This chain connects TRBV27 to TRBJ1-2; TRBD1 matches at 8 bases. The CDR3 runs 15 residues. V trimming: 0 bases; J trimming: 6 bases; junction bases outside the gene matches: 6. Germline loops: CDR1 MNHEY, CDR2 SMNVEV (reference sequence). The DNA of the CDR3 is TGTGCCAGCAGTTTATCCTCAGGGGGCGCAAATGGCTACACCTTC. Amino acid sequence: CASSLSSGGANGYTF.

This chain links TRBV6-5 with TRBJ2-3; 8 nucleotides line up with TRBD2. Germline CDR1 MNHEY, CDR2 SVGAGI. The CDR3 totals 16 residues. Germline trimming cut 2 bases from V and 3 bases from J; bases unmatched to any gene: 7. The CDR3 coding sequence is TGTGCCAGCAGTTACGGCTACGGCGGGAGGACAGATACGCAGTATTTT. Protein: CASSYGYGGRTDTQYF.

This clone has only a few counts. V and J are TRBV5-1 and TRBJ2-3; possibly TRBD2 for D (6 bases). CDR1 SGHRS and CDR2 YFSETQ come from the germline V gene. Trimming removed 0 bases from V and 7 bases from J, with 21 bases in between. The CDR3 has 17 amino acids. CDR3 sequence reads: CASSLDFGLASRNTQYF. CDR3 DNA: TGCGCCAGCAGCTTGGATTTCGGGCTAGCGTCGAGGAATACGCAGTATTTT.

Note on this clone: Its ends do not fully match the called genes, so a read error is possible. V and J are TRBV4-1 and TRBJ2-4; 10 positions agree with TRBD2. Germline-derived CDR1 and CDR2 are MGHRA and YSYEKL. CDR3 size: 17 residues. The CDR3 DNA follows: TGCGCCAGCAGCCACTGGCTAGCGGGAGATGCCAAAAACAGTCAGTACTTC. Translated: CASSHWLAGDAKNSQYF.